This section outlines one T cell receptor (beta chain) sequence together with its context. Sequencing was performed with immunoSEQ multiplex PCR; in TCRdb, only in-frame clones are kept and a portion is missing. This table holds over 70,000 clones, approximately 89% found once. The CDR3 contains 10 residues. Germline V gene lookup returns CDR1 LNHDA and CDR2 SQIVND (reference sequence). Trimming removed 7 bases from V and 12 bases from J, with 12 bases in between. This sample is drawn from a study of T cell changes during pregnancy in multiple sclerosis. The chain joins TRBV19 to TRBJ1-2; TRBD1 is a possible D gene (5 bases). The starting material was peripheral blood, obtained in the first trimester of pregnancy. The sequence was collected from a female donor in good health, enrolled as a control in a pregnancy study. DNA of the CDR3: TGTGCCAGTAACCACGGGGGGGACACCTTC. This translates into CASNHGGDTF.